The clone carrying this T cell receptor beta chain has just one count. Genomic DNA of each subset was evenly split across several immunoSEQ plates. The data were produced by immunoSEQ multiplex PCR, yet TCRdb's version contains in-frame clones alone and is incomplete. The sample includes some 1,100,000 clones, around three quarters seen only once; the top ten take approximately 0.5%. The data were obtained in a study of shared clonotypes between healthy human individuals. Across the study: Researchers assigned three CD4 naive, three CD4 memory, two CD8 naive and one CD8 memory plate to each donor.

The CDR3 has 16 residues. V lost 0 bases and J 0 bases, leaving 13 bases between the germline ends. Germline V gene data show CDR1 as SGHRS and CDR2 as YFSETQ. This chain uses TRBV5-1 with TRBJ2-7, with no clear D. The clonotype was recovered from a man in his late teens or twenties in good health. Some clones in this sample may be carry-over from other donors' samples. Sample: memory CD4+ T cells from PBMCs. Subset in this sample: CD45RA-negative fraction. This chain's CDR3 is CASSLVVTPSSYEQYF. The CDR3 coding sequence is TGCGCCAGCAGCTTGGTGGTGACACCGAGCTCCTACGAGCAGTACTTC. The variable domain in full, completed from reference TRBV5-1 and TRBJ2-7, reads KAGVTQTPRYLIKTRGQQVTLSCSPISGHRSVSWYQQTPGQGLQFLFEYFSETQRNKGNFPGRFSGRQFSNSRSEMNVSTLELGDSALYLCASSLVVTPSSYEQYFGPGTRLTVT.